This TCR beta chain was sequenced in a study of blood T cell repertoires in COVID-19. Study at large: Acute and convalescent COVID-19 specimens originated in the United States, Italy and Spain. Sample material is recorded as cDNA or gDNA derived from T cells, B-cell-depleted T cells, or PBMCs.

Original methodology: Reference gene primer amplification gave nucleated cell count estimates. Generated by immunoSEQ multiplex PCR, the TCRdb table keeps only in-frame clones and is missing some. V, J and clone size were drawn from that table, and D and trimming were deduced from the DNA. Of about 200,000 clones listed, 80% to 90% are singletons. The CDR3 is made up of 15 amino acids. Trimming stripped 4 bases from V and 6 bases from J, with 19 bases between. Germline V gives CDR1 SGHRS, CDR2 YFSETQ. V and J are TRBV5-1 and TRBJ1-1; a weak D match, TRBD1 (6 bases). The sample consisted of peripheral blood. This TCR was recovered from an elderly woman with acute or convalescent COVID-19. Here the CDR3 reads CASSRSIQGQAEAFF. Written as DNA, the CDR3 is TGCGCCAGCAGCCGGAGTATACAGGGCCAGGCTGAAGCTTTCTTT.